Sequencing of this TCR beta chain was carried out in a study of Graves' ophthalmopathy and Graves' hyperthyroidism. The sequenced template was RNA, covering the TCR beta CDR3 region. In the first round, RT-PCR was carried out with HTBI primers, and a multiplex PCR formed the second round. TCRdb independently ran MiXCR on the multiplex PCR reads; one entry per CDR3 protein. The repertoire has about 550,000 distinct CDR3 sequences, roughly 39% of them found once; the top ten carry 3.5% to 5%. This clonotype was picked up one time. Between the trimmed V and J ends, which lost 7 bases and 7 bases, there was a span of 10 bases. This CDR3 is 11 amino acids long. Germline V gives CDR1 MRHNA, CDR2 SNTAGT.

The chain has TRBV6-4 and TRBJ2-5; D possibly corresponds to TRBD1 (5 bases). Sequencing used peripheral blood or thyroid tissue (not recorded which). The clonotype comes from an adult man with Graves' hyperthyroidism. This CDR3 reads CASKGRGTQYF. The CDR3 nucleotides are TGTGCCAGCAAGGGGCGAGGGACCCAGTACTTC.